The 29 T cell receptor beta chains listed next were all sequenced from one sample in a study of T cells after yellow fever vaccination. TCRdb re-analysed the 5' RACE reads in MiXCR, keeping a single row per CDR3 protein. In the table there are around 350,000 distinct CDR3 sequences, 11% of which are singletons. Sequenced here: PBMCs, sampled on the day of the first yellow fever vaccination. The receptor source for this set is a man aged 18 to 30 who received the YFV17D yellow fever vaccine.

J is TRBJ2-5 and V is TRBV4-1; D unresolved. The length of the CDR3 is 15 residues. Germline V gives CDR1 MGHRA, CDR2 YSYEKL. Trimming took off 3 bases at V and 2 bases at J, with 13 bases between the two ends. The DNA for the CDR3 is TGCGCCAGCAGCCAGGGTTTTTCGACACAAGAGACCCAGTACTTC. It specifies CASSQGFSTQETQYF.

The rearrangement joins TRBV5-1 to TRBJ2-3; 7 nucleotides agree with TRBD1. Trimming removed 0 bases from V and 6 bases from J; junction bases left unmatched: 4. Per the germline V gene, CDR1 is SGHRS and CDR2 is YFSETQ. The CDR3 consists of 14 residues. The CDR3 DNA follows: TGCGCCAGCAGCTTGGACACAGGGGTGGATACGCAGTATTTT. Its protein is CASSLDTGVDTQYF.

In this sample, this clonotype turned up a few times. CDR3 amino acids: CASSKEGQGGYTF. The CDR3 coding sequence is TGTGCCAGCAGTAAGGAGGGACAGGGTGGCTACACCTTC. The V call is TRBV2, the J call TRBJ1-2; 9 nucleotides line up with TRBD1. Germline values: CDR1 SNHLY, CDR2 FYNNEI. Trimming took 5 bases from V and 7 from J; bases not matched to a gene: 5. This CDR3 has 13 amino acids.

This chain links TRBV9 with TRBJ2-2; D not resolved. Deletions cut 0 bases from V and 7 bases from J, with 7 bases between. The CDR3 sequence is 13 residues long. Looked up from germline, CDR1 is SGDLS and CDR2 is YYNGEE. DNA of the CDR3: TGTGCCAGCAGCGTAGAAGGGTTCGGGGAGCTGTTTTTT. Protein: CASSVEGFGELFF.

This clonotype was found a few times. This rearrangement joins TRBV10-2 to TRBJ1-2; tentatively, D is TRBD1 (5 bases). The CDR3 covers 14 residues. Germline V lookup: CDR1 WSHSY, CDR2 SAAADI. V dropped 3 bases and J dropped 2 bases, with 10 bases sitting between them. CDR3 residues: CASSEPQENYGYTF. CDR3 sequence (DNA): TGCGCCAGCAGTGAACCACAGGAGAACTATGGCTACACCTTC.

This chain joins TRBV6-5 and TRBJ1-5; a possible D gene is TRBD1 (5 bases). Germline values: CDR1 MNHEY, CDR2 SVGAGI. V gave up 2 bases and J gave up 5 bases, with 10 bases separating them. CDR3 length equals 14 residues. CDR3 nucleotide sequence: TGTGCCAGCAGTTACGACAGACGAGATCAGCCCCAGCATTTT. Translated: CASSYDRRDQPQHF.

This clonotype was seen at least ten times. CDR3 DNA sequence: TGTGCCAGCAGTTCGGGACAGGGGGTTAATGAGCAGTTCTTC. Translation: CASSSGQGVNEQFF. The chain carries TRBV6-9 and TRBJ2-1; 11 bases agree with TRBD1. There are 14 residues in the CDR3. Germline V gene lookup returns CDR1 MNHGY and CDR2 SVAAGI. V trimming: 4 bases; J trimming: 7 bases; junction bases outside the gene matches: 3.

The chain recombines TRBV20-1 with TRBJ2-7; tentatively, D is TRBD1 (5 bases). The CDR3 covers 16 residues. In germline, CDR1 is DFQATT, CDR2 SNEGSKA (reference sequence). Trimming stripped 0 bases from V and 0 bases from J, with 15 bases between. The CDR3 nucleotides read TGCAGTGCTAGAGATTGGGGCAGTGAATACTCCTACGAGCAGTACTTC. It yields the protein CSARDWGSEYSYEQYF.

This clonotype turned up a few times. This chain uses TRBV9 with TRBJ1-2; D might be TRBD1 (6 bases). Trimming pared 4 bases from V and 3 bases from J, leaving 10 bases between. From germline, CDR1 is SGDLS and CDR2 YYNGEE. The CDR3 has 13 residues. The CDR3 reads CASSSGVDYGYTF. In DNA form, the CDR3 reads TGTGCCAGCAGCTCAGGGGTTGACTATGGCTACACCTTC.

A few counts support this clonotype. The chain joins TRBV28 to TRBJ2-2; 8 nucleotides match TRBD1. Germline loops: CDR1 MDHEN, CDR2 SYDVKM. The CDR3 is 15 amino acids. Trimming at V came to 3 bases and at J to 3 bases, leaving 3 bases not matched to a gene. CDR3 sequence: CASSFGTGDTGELFF. In nucleotides, the CDR3 is TGTGCCAGCAGTTTTGGGACAGGTGACACCGGGGAGCTGTTTTTT.

This clonotype was seen many times. The J gene is TRBJ1-5, the V gene TRBV20-1; 7 bases are a match to TRBD1. Germline trimming cut 4 bases from V and 6 bases from J; bases unmatched to any gene: 6. Germline loops: CDR1 DFQATT, CDR2 SNEGSKA (reference sequence). The CDR3 is 13 amino acids. CDR3 nucleotide sequence: TGCAGTGCTACCGGACAGGAAAGTCAGCCCCAGCATTTT. Translation gives CSATGQESQPQHF.

This chain links TRBV25-1 with TRBJ2-3; TRBD2 aligns across 8 bases. CDR1 is MGHDK and CDR2 is SYGVNS in the germline V gene. The CDR3 is made up of 12 amino acids. In DNA, the CDR3 is TGTGCTTCCGGGGGGGCCGGAGATACGCAGTATTTT. It yields the protein CASGGAGDTQYF.

The rearrangement uses TRBV20-1 and TRBJ2-7; maybe TRBD1 (6 bases). CDR1 and CDR2 from the germline V gene are DFQATT and SNEGSKA (reference sequence). The CDR3 contains 14 residues. V was trimmed by 3 bases and J by 7 bases, leaving 19 bases between them. CDR3 in amino acids: CSASLRTSQGEQYF. The CDR3 DNA reads as TGCAGTGCTAGTCTCAGGACATCTCAGGGGGAGCAGTACTTC.

This rearrangement joins TRBV7-9 to TRBJ2-3, with 9 bases identical to TRBD2. This CDR3 comprises 15 residues. In germline, CDR1 is SEHNR, CDR2 FQNEAQ (reference sequence). V lost 4 bases to trimming and J lost 5 bases; unmatched junction nucleotides: 7. The CDR3 region is CASSSLRGGEDTQYF. Here the CDR3 DNA reads TGTGCCAGCAGCTCCCTTCGCGGGGGGGAAGATACGCAGTATTTT.

The chain has TRBV4-2 and TRBJ2-5, with D possibly called TRBD1 or TRBD2 (5 bases each). Looked up from germline, CDR1 is LGHNA and CDR2 is YNFKEQ. The CDR3 has 14 residues. Trimming removed 4 bases from V and 3 bases from J, with 12 bases in between. For the CDR3, the DNA is TGTGCCAGCAGCCGGGGACGGCTAAAAGAGACCCAGTACTTC. Encoded protein: CASSRGRLKETQYF.

This clonotype was detected only a few times. V usage is TRBV4-2 and J usage is TRBJ2-1, with TRBD2 matching 14 bases. The CDR3 has 15 amino acids. Germline V gene lookup returns CDR1 LGHNA and CDR2 YNFKEQ. V gave up 8 bases and J gave up 7 bases; unmatched junction bases: 7. The CDR3 here is CASGRTSGGSNEQFF. The CDR3 DNA follows: TGTGCCAGCGGTAGGACTAGCGGGGGGTCGAATGAGCAGTTCTTC.

The V and J genes are TRBV20-1 and TRBJ1-5; a weak D match, TRBD1 (6 bases). Trimming removed 1 base from V and 4 bases from J, with 11 bases in between. The CDR3 sequence is 14 residues long. The germline gives CDR1 DFQATT, CDR2 SNEGSKA (reference sequence). The CDR3 reads CSARGGQVNQPQHF. Written as DNA, the CDR3 is TGCAGTGCTAGAGGGGGGCAGGTAAATCAGCCCCAGCATTTT.

The genes are TRBV7-9 and TRBJ2-1; tentative D call: TRBD2 (6 bases). The germline V gene encodes CDR1 SEHNR and CDR2 FQNEAQ (reference sequence). Trimming removed 5 bases from V and 0 bases from J, with 11 bases in between. This CDR3 region has 15 residues. In nucleotides, the CDR3 is TGTGCCAGCAGCCGGGGGTTAAGCTCCTACAATGAGCAGTTCTTC. Translation: CASSRGLSSYNEQFF.

In its sample, this clonotype was seen a few times. The chain carries TRBV10-2 and TRBJ2-5; 12 nucleotides line up with TRBD2. J was trimmed by 5 bases and V by 6 bases; bases with no gene match: 10. The CDR3 loop spans 16 amino acids. Looked up from germline, CDR1 is WSHSY and CDR2 is SAAADI. The CDR3 DNA is TGCGCCAGCAGAGCACCTAGCGGGGGGGCGGTTGAGACCCAGTACTTC. Protein product: CASRAPSGGAVETQYF.

In this sample, this clonotype turned up a few times. The CDR3 region has the DNA TGTGCCTGGAGTACGACAGGGGGCTATGGCTACACCTTC. Translating it yields CAWSTTGGYGYTF. The chain carries TRBV30 and TRBJ1-2, with 9 bases fitting TRBD1. Germline CDR1 GTSNPN, CDR2 SVGIG (reference sequence). This CDR3 is 13 amino acids long. V was pared by 2 bases and J by 4 bases, with 2 bases of the junction left unmatched.

In this sample, this clonotype turned up a few times. This sequence joins TRBV6-1 and TRBJ1-5, with D possibly being TRBD1 (6 bases). CDR1 and CDR2 from the germline V gene are MNHNS and SASEGT. This CDR3 contains 15 residues. V was clipped by 5 bases and J by 1 base, with 12 bases between them. The chain's CDR3 is CASSPQRGSNQPQHF. For the CDR3, the DNA is TGTGCCAGCAGTCCGCAGAGGGGGAGCAATCAGCCCCAGCATTTT.

As to this clonotype: This may stem from a read error, because a much larger clone lies one nucleotide away. This CDR3 is CASSLSLGTGGGQFF. In DNA form, the CDR3 reads TGCGCCAGCAGCTTGTCCTTAGGGACAGGGGGGGGGCAGTTCTTC. The chain carries TRBV5-1 and TRBJ2-1; TRBD1 aligns across 11 bases. The CDR3 is 15 amino acids. Germline CDR1 and CDR2: SGHRS and YFSETQ. After removal of 1 base from V and 12 bases from J, the junction contained 9 bases not matched to a gene.

This clonotype has a handful of counts. The chain links TRBV20-1 to TRBJ2-3, with D maybe TRBD2 (7 bases). The CDR3 has 14 amino acids. Germline lookup yields CDR1 DFQATT and CDR2 SNEGSKA (reference sequence). The V and J ends lost 5 bases and 5 bases respectively, with 17 bases between them. The CDR3 DNA reads as TGCAGTGCTCGAAGGGGGGGCCCGGGAGATACGCAGTATTTT. It encodes CSARRGGPGDTQYF.

This clonotype was seen repeatedly, ten times or more. The chain carries TRBV5-1 and TRBJ1-1; 8 bases fit TRBD1. CDR3 length: 15 amino acids. V was pared by 0 bases and J by 4 bases, with 5 bases of the junction left unmatched. Germline loops: CDR1 SGHRS, CDR2 YFSETQ. The CDR3 here is CASSLAHQGATEAFF. The DNA of the CDR3 is TGCGCCAGCAGCTTGGCTCATCAGGGGGCCACTGAAGCTTTCTTT.

The chain recombines TRBV2 with TRBJ1-3, with D tentatively TRBD1 (5 bases). The CDR3 length is 14 residues. Per germline, CDR1 SNHLY and CDR2 FYNNEI. Trimming cost V 8 bases and J 0 bases, with 11 bases left between them. The CDR3 nucleotides read TGTGCCAGCGCAACAGGTCTCTCTGGAAACACCATATATTTT. Its translation: CASATGLSGNTIYF.

There are many counts of this clonotype. The chain couples TRBV7-9 to TRBJ2-3; no definite D call. The germline V and J ends were trimmed by 3 bases and 6 bases, with 4 bases remaining between them. This CDR3 has 11 amino acids. Germline assignment: CDR1 SEHNR and CDR2 FQNEAQ (reference sequence). The CDR3 sequence is CASSFIDTQYF. CDR3 nucleotide sequence: TGTGCCAGCAGCTTCATCGATACGCAGTATTTT. Drawing the rest from reference TRBV7-9 and TRBJ2-3, the complete variable domain is DTGVSQNPRHKITKRGQNVTFRCDPISEHNRLYWYRQTLGQGPEFLTYFQNEAQLEKSRLLSDRFSAERPKGSFSTLEIQRTEQGDSAMYLCASSFIDTQYFGPGTRLTVL.

This clonotype has only a few counts. The chain employs TRBV11-2 and TRBJ2-5; no firm D call. Germline V gene sequence: CDR1 SGHAT, CDR2 FQNNGV. The CDR3 runs to 14 residues. Between the trimmed V and J ends, which lost 5 bases and 2 bases, there was a span of 12 bases. CDR3 DNA sequence: TGTGCCAGCAGCGCCCGTGGATTACAAGAGACCCAGTACTTC. Its translation is CASSARGLQETQYF.

This clonotype occurred a few times. The chain is built from TRBV30 and TRBJ1-2, with D unclear. With 2 bases removed from V and 3 bases from J, the gap between germline ends came to 16 bases. CDR3 size: 15 residues. Germline CDR1 reads GTSNPN; CDR2 reads SVGIG (reference sequence). As DNA, the CDR3 is TGTGCCTGGAGTAAAGTCCGGCTGCTCCACTATGGCTACACCTTC. Protein sequence: CAWSKVRLLHYGYTF.

The chain combines TRBV5-1 with TRBJ1-1, with D maybe TRBD1 (5 bases). V lost 1 base, J lost 6 bases, and 10 bases lay in between. Germline V gene data show CDR1 as SGHRS and CDR2 as YFSETQ. The CDR3 has 13 residues. CDR3 region: CASSLRGRAEAFF. CDR3 coding DNA: TGCGCCAGCAGCTTGAGGGGACGAGCTGAAGCTTTCTTT. The full variable domain, in which reference TRBV5-1 and TRBJ1-1 provide the parts outside the CDR3, is KAGVTQTPRYLIKTRGQQVTLSCSPISGHRSVSWYQQTPGQGLQFLFEYFSETQRNKGNFPGRFSGRQFSNSRSEMNVSTLELGDSALYLCASSLRGRAEAFFGQGTRLTVV.